Detailed here is one T cell receptor beta chain. The sample comes from a study of blood T cell repertoires in COVID-19. Study at large: Acute and convalescent COVID-19 specimens originated in the United States, Italy and Spain. T cells, B-cell-depleted T cells, or PBMCs provided the cDNA or gDNA that served as material.

Measured with immunoSEQ multiplex PCR; TCRdb has only the in-frame clones, and not every one. The profile covers about 120,000 clones, with approximately 90% appearing a single time and 10% taken by the ten largest. Looked up from germline, CDR1 is SGHTA and CDR2 is FQGNSA. The CDR3 is made up of 14 amino acids. The V gene end was trimmed by 9 bases and the J gene end by 0 bases; junction bases not matched to a gene: 7. The genes are TRBV7-2 and TRBJ1-1, with 7 positions matching TRBD1. Input material: peripheral blood. This clonotype was obtained from a man aged 50 or older with acute or convalescent COVID-19. Here the CDR3 DNA reads TGTGCCAGTTACAGGGGCGCCATGAACACTGAAGCTTTCTTT. Translation: CASYRGAMNTEAFF.